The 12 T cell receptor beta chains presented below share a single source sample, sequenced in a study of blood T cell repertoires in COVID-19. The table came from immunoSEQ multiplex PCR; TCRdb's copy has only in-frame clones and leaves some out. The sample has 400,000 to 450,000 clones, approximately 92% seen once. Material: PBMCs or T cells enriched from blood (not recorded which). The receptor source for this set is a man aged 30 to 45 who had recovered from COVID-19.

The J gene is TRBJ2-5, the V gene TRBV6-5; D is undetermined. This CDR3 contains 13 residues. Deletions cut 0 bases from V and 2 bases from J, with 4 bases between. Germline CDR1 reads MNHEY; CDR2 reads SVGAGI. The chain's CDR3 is CASSYSSQETQYF. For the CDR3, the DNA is TGTGCCAGCAGTTACTCGTCGCAAGAGACCCAGTACTTC.

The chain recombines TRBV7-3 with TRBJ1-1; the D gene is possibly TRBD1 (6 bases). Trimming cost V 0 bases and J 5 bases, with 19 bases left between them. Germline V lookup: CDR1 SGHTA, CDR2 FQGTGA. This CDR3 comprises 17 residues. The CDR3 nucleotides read TGTGCCAGCAGCTTAACGCCACTGGGGGCGCAGGCAACTGAAGCTTTCTTT. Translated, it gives CASSLTPLGAQATEAFF.

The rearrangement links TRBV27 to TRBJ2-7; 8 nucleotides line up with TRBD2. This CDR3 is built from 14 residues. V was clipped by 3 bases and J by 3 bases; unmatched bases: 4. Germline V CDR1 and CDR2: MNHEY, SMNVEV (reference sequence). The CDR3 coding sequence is TGTGCCAGCAGTTTGCGGGGGGAGGGCTACGAGCAGTACTTC. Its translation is CASSLRGEGYEQYF.

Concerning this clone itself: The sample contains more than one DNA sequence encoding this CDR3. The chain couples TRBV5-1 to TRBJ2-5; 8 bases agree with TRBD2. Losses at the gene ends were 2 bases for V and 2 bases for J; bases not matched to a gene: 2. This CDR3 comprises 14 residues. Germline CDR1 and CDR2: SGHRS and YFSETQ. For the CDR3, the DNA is TGCGCCAGCAGCTTAACTAGCGGACAAGAGACCCAGTACTTC. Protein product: CASSLTSGQETQYF.

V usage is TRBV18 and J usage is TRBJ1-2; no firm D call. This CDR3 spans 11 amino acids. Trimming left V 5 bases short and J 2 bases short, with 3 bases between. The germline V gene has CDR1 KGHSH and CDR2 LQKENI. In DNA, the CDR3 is TGTGCCAGCTCAGAGAACTATGGCTACACCTTC. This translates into CASSENYGYTF.

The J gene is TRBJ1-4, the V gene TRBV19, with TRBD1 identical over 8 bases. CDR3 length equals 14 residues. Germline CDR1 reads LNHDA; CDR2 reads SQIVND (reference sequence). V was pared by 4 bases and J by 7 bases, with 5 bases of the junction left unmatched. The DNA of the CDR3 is TGTGCCAGTAGTACAACCGGGACAGGTGAAAAACTGTTTTTT. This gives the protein CASSTTGTGEKLFF.

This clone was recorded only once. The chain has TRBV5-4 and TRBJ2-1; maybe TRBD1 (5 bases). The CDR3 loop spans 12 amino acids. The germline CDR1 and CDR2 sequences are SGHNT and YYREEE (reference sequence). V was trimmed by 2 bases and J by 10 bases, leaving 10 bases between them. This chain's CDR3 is CASSFSPGEQFF. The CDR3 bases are TGTGCCAGCAGCTTCTCCCCAGGGGAGCAGTTCTTC.

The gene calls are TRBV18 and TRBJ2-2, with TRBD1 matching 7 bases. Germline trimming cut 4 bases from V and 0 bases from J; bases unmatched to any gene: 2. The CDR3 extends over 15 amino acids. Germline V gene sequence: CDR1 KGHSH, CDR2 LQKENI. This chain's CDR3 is CASSLQGTNTGELFF. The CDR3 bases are TGTGCCAGCTCACTACAGGGGACGAACACCGGGGAGCTGTTTTTT.

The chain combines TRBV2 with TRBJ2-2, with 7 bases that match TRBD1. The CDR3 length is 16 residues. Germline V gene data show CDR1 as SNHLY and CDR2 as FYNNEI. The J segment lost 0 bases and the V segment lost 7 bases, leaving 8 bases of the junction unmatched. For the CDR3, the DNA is TGTGCCAGCAACACCATGGGACAGACGAACACCGGGGAGCTGTTTTTT. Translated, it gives CASNTMGQTNTGELFF. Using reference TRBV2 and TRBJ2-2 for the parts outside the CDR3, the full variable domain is EPEVTQTPSHQVTQMGQEVILRCVPISNHLYFYWYRQILGQKVEFLVSFYNNEISEKSEIFDDQFSVERPDGSNFTLKIRSTKLEDSAMYFCASNTMGQTNTGELFFGEGSRLTVL.

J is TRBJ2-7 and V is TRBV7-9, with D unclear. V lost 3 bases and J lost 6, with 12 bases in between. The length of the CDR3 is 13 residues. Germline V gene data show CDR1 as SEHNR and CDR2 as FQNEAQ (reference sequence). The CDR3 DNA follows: TGTGCCAGCAGCTTCCCGACGCGGTCCGAGCAGTACTTC. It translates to CASSFPTRSEQYF.

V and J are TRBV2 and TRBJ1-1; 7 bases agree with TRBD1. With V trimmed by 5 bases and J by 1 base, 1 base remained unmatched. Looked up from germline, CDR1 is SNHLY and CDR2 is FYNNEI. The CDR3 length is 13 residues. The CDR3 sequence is CASSQGGNTEAFF. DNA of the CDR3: TGTGCCAGCAGTCAGGGGGGGAACACTGAAGCTTTCTTT.

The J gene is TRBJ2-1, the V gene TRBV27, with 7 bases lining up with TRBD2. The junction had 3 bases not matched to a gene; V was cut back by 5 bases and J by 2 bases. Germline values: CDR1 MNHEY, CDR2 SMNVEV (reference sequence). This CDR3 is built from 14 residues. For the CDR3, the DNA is TGTGCCAGCAGTAGCGGGAATACCTACAATGAGCAGTTCTTC. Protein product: CASSSGNTYNEQFF.